This T cell receptor beta chain was obtained from a study of human T cells and chemical hapten exposure (dated by TCRdb to the early 2020s). Regarding the complete study: For sensitization, 2% DPC in acetone was applied to a roughly 2 cm by roughly 2 cm area of upper inner arm skin. The study tracked peripheral blood TCR repertoire changes in vivo during primary and secondary sensitization to the hapten diphenylcyclopropenone (DPC) in alopecia patients. Throughout the approximately 25-week study period, patients were also given weekly therapeutic DPC doses on the scalp. Patch tests used Finn chambers with 0.01% DPC on the upper back, scored after 6 days by International Contact Dermatitis Research Group standards. The mostly female patient cohort included alopecia areata with under or over 50% scalp involvement, alopecia totalis and alopecia universalis. The libraries were sequenced as a pool, and the TCR yield per sample differed mostly because of small variations in library volumes within the pool. Nearly 30 alopecia patients provided blood for TCR sequencing at one to four time points (pre-sensitization, 2, 6 and 24 weeks). Blood was sampled from patients pre-sensitization (week 0) and at 2, 6 and about 24 weeks after DPC sensitization.

Concerning this clonotype itself: Its antigen target is currently unknown. Per-base quality was not reported, and no clone a single base away is much larger than it.

The time point tag for this specimen amounts to: pre-sensitization, week 0. The treatment or condition tag for this specimen amounts to: therapeutic diphenylcyclopropenone sensitization with weekly scalp DPC. At each patch-test visit, blood was drawn before the patch test was applied. Patients were considered eligible if aged 18 to 70, diagnosed with alopecia and deemed suitable for DPC therapy, and patients were excluded if pregnant. Unfractionated whole blood was collected in Tempus Blood RNA tubes, and total RNA was extracted from that blood. The investigation overall reported the following: Because every patient had alopecia, a presumed autoimmune disease, the patients' immune response might differ from that of healthy individuals. Patch test score correlated positively with the number of PT1 expanded TCRs, reaching significance at thresholds 8, 16 and 32 but not at 4. After repeated subsampling, changes were observed in the strength of the expansion versus patch-test correlation and in the threshold at which the correlation became significant. DPC sensitization did not change how many TCRs were above 1 in 1000 frequency, and no evidence was found of alterations in global repertoire structure. Compared with pre-sensitization or healthy control sets, expanded TCRs formed significantly more large CDR3 similarity clusters, which is consistent with antigen-driven responses.

Library construction relied on RACE. TCRdb shows the sequencer as NextSeq 500. During library preparation, unique molecular identifiers were attached to individual cDNA molecules so that TCRs could be counted in a quantitative, reproducible way. Each blood RNA sample was used to sequence both TCR alpha and TCR beta chains. The paper's processing steps were these. Samples had a median of about 90,000 TCRs, with a range from roughly 20,000 to 690,600. The Decombinator software suite was used to annotate the V, J and CDR3 of the TCR reads. For PS versus PT1 abundance plots, all samples were subsampled to the same number of TCRs (28,000). TCRs were defined as expanded if absent before sensitization and observed at least eight times at the 2-week time point. TCRdb reran the public reads through fastp at Q25 and MiXCR, keeping productive beta chains. Every CDR3 protein is listed once, alongside the most common genes and DNA of its rows. The V and J calls follow TCRdb's processing rather than the paper's. In all, the sample holds roughly 260,000 distinct CDR3 sequences, and approximately 8.6% of those were seen once. The ten largest clones capture 2% to 3% of the sample.

CDR1 and CDR2, looked up from the germline V gene, are SNHLY and FYNNEI. The CDR3 sequence holds 16 residues, the cysteine and phenylalanine included. Of all the DNA, just the CDR3 is kept, 48 bases in frame from base 1. Germline trimming amounts to 11 bases on V and 6 bases on J, with 20 as the count of junction bases outside the gene matches. Sample: whole blood, taken in connection with sensitization to the hapten diphenylcyclopropenone (DPC). The V gene is TRBV2 and the J gene is TRBJ1-1, with 8 central nucleotides matching TRBD1. The receptor was derived from a woman between 40 and 50 years old with alopecia areata. Some clones in this sample may be carry-over from other donors' samples. For the CDR3, the sequence is CASRGRRTGGEAEAFF. The DNA sequence is TGTGCCTCCAGGGGCCGGCGAACAGGGGGTGAAGCTGAAGCTTTCTTT.